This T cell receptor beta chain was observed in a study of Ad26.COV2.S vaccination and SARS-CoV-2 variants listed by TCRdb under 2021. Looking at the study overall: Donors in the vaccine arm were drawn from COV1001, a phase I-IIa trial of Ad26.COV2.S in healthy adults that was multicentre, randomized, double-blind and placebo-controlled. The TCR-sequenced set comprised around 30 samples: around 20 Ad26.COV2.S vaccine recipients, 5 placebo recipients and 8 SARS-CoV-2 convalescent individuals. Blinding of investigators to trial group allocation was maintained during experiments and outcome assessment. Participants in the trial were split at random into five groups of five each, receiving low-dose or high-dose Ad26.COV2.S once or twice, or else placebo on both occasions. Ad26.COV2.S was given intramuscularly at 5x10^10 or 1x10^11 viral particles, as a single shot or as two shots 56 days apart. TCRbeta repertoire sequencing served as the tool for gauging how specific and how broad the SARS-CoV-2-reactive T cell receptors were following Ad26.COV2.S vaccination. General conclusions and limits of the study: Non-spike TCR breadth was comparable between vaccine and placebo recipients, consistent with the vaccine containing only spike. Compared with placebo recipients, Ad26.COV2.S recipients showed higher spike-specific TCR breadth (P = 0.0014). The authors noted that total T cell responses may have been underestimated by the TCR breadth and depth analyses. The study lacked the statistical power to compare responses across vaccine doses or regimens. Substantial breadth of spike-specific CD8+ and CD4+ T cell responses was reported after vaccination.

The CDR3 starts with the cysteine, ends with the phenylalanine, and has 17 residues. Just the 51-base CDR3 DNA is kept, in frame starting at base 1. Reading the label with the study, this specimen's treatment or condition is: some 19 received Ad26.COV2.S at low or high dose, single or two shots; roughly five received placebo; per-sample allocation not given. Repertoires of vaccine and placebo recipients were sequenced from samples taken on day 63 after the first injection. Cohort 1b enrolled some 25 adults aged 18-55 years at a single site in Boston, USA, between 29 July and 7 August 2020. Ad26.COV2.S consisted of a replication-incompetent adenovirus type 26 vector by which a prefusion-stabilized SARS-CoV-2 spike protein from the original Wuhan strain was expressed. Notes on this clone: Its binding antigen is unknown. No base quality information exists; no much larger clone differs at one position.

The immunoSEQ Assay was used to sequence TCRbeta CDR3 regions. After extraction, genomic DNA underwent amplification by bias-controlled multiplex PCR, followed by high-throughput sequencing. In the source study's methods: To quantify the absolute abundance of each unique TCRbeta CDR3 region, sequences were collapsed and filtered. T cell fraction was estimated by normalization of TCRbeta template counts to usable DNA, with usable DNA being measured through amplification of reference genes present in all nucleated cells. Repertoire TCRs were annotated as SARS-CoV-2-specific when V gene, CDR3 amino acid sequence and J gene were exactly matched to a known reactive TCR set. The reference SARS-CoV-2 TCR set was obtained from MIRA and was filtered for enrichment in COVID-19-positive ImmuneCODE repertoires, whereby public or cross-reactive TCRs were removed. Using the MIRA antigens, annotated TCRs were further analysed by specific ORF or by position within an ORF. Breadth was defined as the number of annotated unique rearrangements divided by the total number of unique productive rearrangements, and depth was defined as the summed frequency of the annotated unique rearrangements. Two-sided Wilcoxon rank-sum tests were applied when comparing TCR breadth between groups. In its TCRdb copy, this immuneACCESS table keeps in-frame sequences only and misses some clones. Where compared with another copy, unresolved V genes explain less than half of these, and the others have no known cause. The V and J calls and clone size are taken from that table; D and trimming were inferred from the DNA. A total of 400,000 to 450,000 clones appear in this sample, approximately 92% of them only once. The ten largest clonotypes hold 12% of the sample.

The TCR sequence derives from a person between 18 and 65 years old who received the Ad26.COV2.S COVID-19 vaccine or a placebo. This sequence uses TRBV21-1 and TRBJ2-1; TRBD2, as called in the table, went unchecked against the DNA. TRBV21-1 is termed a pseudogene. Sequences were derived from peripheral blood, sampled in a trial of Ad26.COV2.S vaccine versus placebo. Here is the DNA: TGTGCCAGCAGCAAAGCCCCAAGCGGGAGGGCCTACAATGAGCAGTTCTTC. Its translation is CASSKAPSGRAYNEQFF.